Listed below are T cell receptor beta chains from one sample, sequenced in a study of vaccination and CD4 T cells after COVID-19. TCRdb re-analysed the PCR reads in MiXCR, keeping a single row per CDR3 protein. This repertoire shows about 17,000 distinct CDR3 sequences, 70% to 75% found once; its top ten account for about 16%. These receptors' targets are unknown. The sequenced material came from CD4+ T cells from blood, cultured in vitro. These receptors all come from a human donor who had recovered from COVID-19. Each CDR3 is given with its conserved first and last residue. A D gene is named only where the DNA matches it firmly. Part of the rows lack a size; the others show once, few, many or a class for expanded clones.

DNA | CDR3 | D | V | size | J
TGCAGTGCAACCCCCTGGCAGGGGGCGGATCAGCCCCAGCATTTT | CSATPWQGADQPQHF | TRBD1 | TRBV20-1 | . | TRBJ1-5
TGTGCCAGCAGTTACGGGTCCAGCACAGATACGCAGTATTTT | CASSYGSSTDTQYF | . | TRBV6-5 | . | TRBJ2-3
TGCGCCACCCAGGACAGAAGCAATCAGCCCCAGCATTTT | CATQDRSNQPQHF | . | TRBV10-2 | . | TRBJ1-5
TGTGCTAGCAGCTTAGCGCAGGGCACTGAAGCTTTCTTT | CASSLAQGTEAFF | . | TRBV7-7 | . | TRBJ1-1
TGTGCCAGCAGTTACGGACAGGCGCCAGCTAACTATGGCTACACCTTC | CASSYGQAPANYGYTF | TRBD1 | TRBV6-2/TRBV6-3 | few | TRBJ1-2
TGCAGTGCTAGGGGCACTGAAGCTTTCTTT | CSARGTEAFF | . | TRBV20-1 | . | TRBJ1-1
TGTGCCAGCAGCCAGGGGGGCGTTCAACAGTCACCCCTCCACTTT | CASSQGGVQQSPLHF | . | TRBV16 | once | TRBJ1-6
TGCGCCAGCAGTGAGGTGGGACTAGCGGATACAGATACGCAGTATTTT | CASSEVGLADTDTQYF | TRBD2 | TRBV10-1 | . | TRBJ2-3
TGTGCCAGTAGCCCACCGGACAGGTCCTTTAATCAGCCCCAGCATTTT | CASSPPDRSFNQPQHF | TRBD1 | TRBV19 | . | TRBJ1-5
TGTGCCAGCAGTACCAGGGGGAGCGGGAGGGCGTCCGAGACCCAGTACTTC | CASSTRGSGRASETQYF | TRBD2 | TRBV12-3/TRBV12-4 | . | TRBJ2-5
TGTGCCAGCAGCGTACCGGGACAGGGTGTAGTAAGATCACCCCTCCACTTT | CASSVPGQGVVRSPLHF | TRBD1 | TRBV5-5 | . | TRBJ1-6
TGTGCCAGCAGTTACTCACAGGGGCCTTACTACGAGCAGTACTTC | CASSYSQGPYYEQYF | TRBD1 | TRBV6-5 | . | TRBJ2-7
TGTGCCAGTACCACCGTAGCGGGGGGCCGGGGCACCGGGGAGCTGTTTTTT | CASTTVAGGRGTGELFF | TRBD2 | TRBV19 | . | TRBJ2-2
TGTGCCATCAGGACGACAACTTCTGGAAACACCATATATTTT | CAIRTTTSGNTIYF | . | TRBV10-3 | . | TRBJ1-3